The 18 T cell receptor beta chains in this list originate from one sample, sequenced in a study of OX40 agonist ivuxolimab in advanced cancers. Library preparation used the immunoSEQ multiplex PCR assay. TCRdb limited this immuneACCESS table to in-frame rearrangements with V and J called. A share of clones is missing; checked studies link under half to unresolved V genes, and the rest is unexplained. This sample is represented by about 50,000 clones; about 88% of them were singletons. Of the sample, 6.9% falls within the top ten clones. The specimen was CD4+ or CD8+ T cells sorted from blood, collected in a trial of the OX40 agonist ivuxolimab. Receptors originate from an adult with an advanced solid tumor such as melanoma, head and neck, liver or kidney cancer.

The CDR3 DNA reads TGTGCCAGCTCACCACAAGCCGAGTCCTCCTACGAGCAGTACTTC. It translates to CASSPQAESSYEQYF. This rearrangement joins TRBV18 to TRBJ2-7; D unresolved. V was clipped by 1 base and J by 0 bases, with 10 bases between them. CDR3 size: 15 residues. The germline V gene encodes CDR1 KGHSH and CDR2 LQKENI.

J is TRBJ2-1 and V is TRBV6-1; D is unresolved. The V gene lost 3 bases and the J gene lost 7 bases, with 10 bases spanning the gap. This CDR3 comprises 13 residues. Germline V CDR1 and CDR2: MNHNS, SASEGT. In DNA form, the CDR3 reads TGTGCCAGCAGTGAGCCGACGGTGAATGAGCAGTTCTTC. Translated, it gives CASSEPTVNEQFF.

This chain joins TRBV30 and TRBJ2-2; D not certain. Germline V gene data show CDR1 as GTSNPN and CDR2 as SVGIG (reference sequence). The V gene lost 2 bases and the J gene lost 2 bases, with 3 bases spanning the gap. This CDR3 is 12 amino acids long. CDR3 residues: CAWSINTGELFF. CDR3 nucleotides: TGTGCCTGGAGTATAAACACCGGGGAGCTGTTTTTT.

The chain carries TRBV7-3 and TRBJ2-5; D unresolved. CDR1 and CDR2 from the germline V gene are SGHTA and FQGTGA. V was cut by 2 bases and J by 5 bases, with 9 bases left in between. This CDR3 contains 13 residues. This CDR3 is CASSLYDGETQYF. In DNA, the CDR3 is TGTGCCAGCAGCTTATACGACGGGGAGACCCAGTACTTC.

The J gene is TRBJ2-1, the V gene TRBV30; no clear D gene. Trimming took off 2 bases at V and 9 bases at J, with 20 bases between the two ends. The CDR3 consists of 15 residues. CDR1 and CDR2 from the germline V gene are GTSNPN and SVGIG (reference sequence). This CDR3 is CAWSPRLSSNREQFF. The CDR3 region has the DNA TGTGCCTGGAGTCCCCGTCTATCGTCCAATCGTGAGCAGTTCTTC.

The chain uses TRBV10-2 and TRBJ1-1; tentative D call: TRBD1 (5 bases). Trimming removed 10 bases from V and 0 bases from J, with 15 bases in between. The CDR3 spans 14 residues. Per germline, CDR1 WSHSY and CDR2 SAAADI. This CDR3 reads CATLTAGLNTEAFF. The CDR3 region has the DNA TGCGCCACTTTGACAGCGGGACTGAACACTGAAGCTTTCTTT.

CDR3: CAWGGQSSYEQYF. In nucleotides, the CDR3 is TGTGCCTGGGGAGGGCAGAGCTCCTACGAGCAGTACTTC. The chain uses TRBV30 and TRBJ2-7, with a tentative D call TRBD2 (6 bases). Trimming pared 5 bases from V and 0 bases from J, leaving 11 bases between. This CDR3 region has 13 residues. Per germline, CDR1 GTSNPN and CDR2 SVGIG (reference sequence).

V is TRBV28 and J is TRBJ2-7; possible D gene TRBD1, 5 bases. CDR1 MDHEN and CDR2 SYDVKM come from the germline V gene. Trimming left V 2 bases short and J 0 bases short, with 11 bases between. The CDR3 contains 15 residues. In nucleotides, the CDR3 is TGTGCCAGCAGTTTAGGGGCCTTTAGCTCCTACGAGCAGTACTTC. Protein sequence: CASSLGAFSSYEQYF.

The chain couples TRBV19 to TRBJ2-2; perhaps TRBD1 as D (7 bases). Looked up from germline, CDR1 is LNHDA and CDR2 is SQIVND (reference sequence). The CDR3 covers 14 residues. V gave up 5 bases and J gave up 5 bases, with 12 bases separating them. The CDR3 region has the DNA TGTGCCAGTAGTGGGCCAGGGGGGACCGGGGAGCTGTTTTTT. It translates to CASSGPGGTGELFF.

In DNA, the CDR3 is TGTGCCAGCAGCGTTATGGTCGGGAGAGGAGAGACCCAGTACTTC. Translated: CASSVMVGRGETQYF. V gene TRBV9 combines with J gene TRBJ2-5; D perhaps matches TRBD2 (6 bases). This CDR3 region has 15 residues. Trimming cost V 2 bases and J 4 bases, with 15 bases left between them. CDR1 and CDR2 (germline): SGDLS, YYNGEE.

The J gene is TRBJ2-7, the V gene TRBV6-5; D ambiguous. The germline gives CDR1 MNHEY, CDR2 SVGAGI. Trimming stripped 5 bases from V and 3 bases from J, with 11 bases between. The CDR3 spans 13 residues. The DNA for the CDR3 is TGTGCCAGCAGTGAAGAACATGGCTACGAGCAGTACTTC. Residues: CASSEEHGYEQYF.

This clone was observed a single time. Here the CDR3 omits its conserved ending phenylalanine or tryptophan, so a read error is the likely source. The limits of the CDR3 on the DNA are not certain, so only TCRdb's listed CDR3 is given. The CDR3 here is CASSPSEGN. The chain carries TRBV6-1 and TRBJ1-2. Germline V gene data show CDR1 as MNHNS and CDR2 as SASEGT. The CDR3 is 9 amino acids in total, end residues counted.

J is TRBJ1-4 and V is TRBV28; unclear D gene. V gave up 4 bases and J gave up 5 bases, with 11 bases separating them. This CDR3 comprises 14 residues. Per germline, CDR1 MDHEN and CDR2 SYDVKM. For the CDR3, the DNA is TGTGCCAGCAGTTCCGGACCGCGAAATGAAAAACTGTTTTTT. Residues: CASSSGPRNEKLFF.

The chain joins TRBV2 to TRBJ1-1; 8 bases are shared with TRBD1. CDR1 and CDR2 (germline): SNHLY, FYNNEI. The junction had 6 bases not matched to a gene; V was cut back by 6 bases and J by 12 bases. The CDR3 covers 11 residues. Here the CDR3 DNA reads TGTGCCAGCAGCAGGGACAGGAGGCCTTTCTTT. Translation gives CASSRDRRPFF.

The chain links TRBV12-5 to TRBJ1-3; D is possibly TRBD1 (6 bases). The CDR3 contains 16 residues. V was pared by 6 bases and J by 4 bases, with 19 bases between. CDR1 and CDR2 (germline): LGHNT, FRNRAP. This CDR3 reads CASGQSDRDVGNTIYF. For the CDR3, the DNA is TGTGCTAGTGGCCAATCGGACAGAGATGTGGGAAACACCATATATTTT.

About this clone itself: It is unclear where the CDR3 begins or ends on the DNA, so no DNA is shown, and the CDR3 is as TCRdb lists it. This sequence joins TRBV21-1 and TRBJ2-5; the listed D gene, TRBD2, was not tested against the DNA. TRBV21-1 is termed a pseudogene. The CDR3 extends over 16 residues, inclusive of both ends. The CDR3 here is CASSKVASGSCETQYF.

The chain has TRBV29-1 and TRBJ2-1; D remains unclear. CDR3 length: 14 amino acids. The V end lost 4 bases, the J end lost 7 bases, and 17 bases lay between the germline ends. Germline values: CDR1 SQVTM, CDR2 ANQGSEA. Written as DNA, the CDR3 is TGCAGCGTTGGCGAAACGTTAGGTTGGAATGAGCAGTTCTTC. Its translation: CSVGETLGWNEQFF.

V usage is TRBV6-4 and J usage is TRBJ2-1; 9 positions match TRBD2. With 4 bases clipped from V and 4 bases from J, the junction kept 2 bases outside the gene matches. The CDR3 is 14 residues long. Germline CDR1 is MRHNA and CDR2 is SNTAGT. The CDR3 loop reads CASSGSGGYNEQFF. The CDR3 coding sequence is TGTGCCAGCAGTGGTAGCGGGGGATACAATGAGCAGTTCTTC.